This entry describes one T cell receptor (beta chain). This sample stems from a study of blood T cell repertoires in COVID-19. Study-level background: Sample material is recorded as cDNA or gDNA derived from T cells, B-cell-depleted T cells, or PBMCs.

This CDR3 comprises 16 residues. Germline V gives CDR1 MDHEN, CDR2 SYDVKM. V dropped 6 bases and J dropped 5; count of bases not matched to a gene: 12. Authors' processing steps: Reference gene primer amplification gave nucleated cell count estimates. Some clones are missing from TCRdb's copy, which holds only in-frame ones; the method was immunoSEQ multiplex PCR. D and trimming were read from the DNA, whereas the V and J calls and clone size are those reported in that table. The sample lists approximately 350,000 clones; around nine tenths were seen once. A Seattle source enrolled patients during active infection and followed them longitudinally.

The sequenced sample was peripheral blood. This clonotype originated in a woman aged 55-69 years with COVID-19, enrolled during active disease. This chain uses TRBV28 with TRBJ2-5; 10 bases agree with TRBD1. CDR3 in amino acids: CASSPGVGQGRETQYF. The CDR3 nucleotides are TGTGCCAGCAGCCCAGGGGTGGGACAGGGGAGGGAGACCCAGTACTTC.